Listed below are T cell receptor beta chains from one sample, sequenced in a study of blood T cell repertoires in COVID-19. Sequenced by immunoSEQ multiplex PCR; TCRdb stores in-frame clones only, minus some. The sample consists of hundreds of thousands of clones, 70% to 90% of them appearing once. Sequencing was carried out using peripheral blood. These receptors all stem from a human donor in a cohort sampled during active COVID-19. The CDR3 runs from the conserved cysteine through the conserved F or W. The D gene is left open where the match is weak. Expanded clones are given a class, and other clones once, few, many or no size at all.

TGTGCCAGCAGTTCCCGGGAAAACTATGGCTACACCTTC,CASSSRENYGYTF,-,TRBJ1-2,TRBV6-5,-
TGTGCCAGTAGAGAGATCACAGGGGGCAATGAGCAGTTCTTC,CASREITGGNEQFF,many,TRBJ2-1,TRBV19,TRBD1
TGTGCCACCCAAGAGGGTGGGGAGCTGTTTTTT,CATQEGGELFF,-,TRBJ2-2,TRBV10-3,-
TGTGCCAGCAGCAACACAGGGGGCACTGAAGCTTTCTTT,CASSNTGGTEAFF,-,TRBJ1-1,TRBV5-6,TRBD1
TGTGCCAGCAGCTTAGGACTAGGGGACAACACTGAAGCTTTCTTT,CASSLGLGDNTEAFF,-,TRBJ1-1,TRBV7-9,-
TGCGCCAGCAGCTTAGGGACAGGAGCCTACGAGCAGTACTTC,CASSLGTGAYEQYF,-,TRBJ2-7,TRBV5-1,TRBD1
TGTGCCAGCTCCTCTAGCGGCTACACCTTC,CASSSSGYTF,-,TRBJ1-2,TRBV2,-
TGTGCCAGCAGCCCCAGACTAGCGGATACCTACAATGAGCAGTTCTTC,CASSPRLADTYNEQFF,-,TRBJ2-1,TRBV9,TRBD2
TGTGCCAGCAGTCCCGGGGCGGGGGGGTCAAACAATGAGCAGTTCTTC,CASSPGAGGSNNEQFF,few,TRBJ2-1,TRBV25-1,TRBD2
TGTGCCAGCAGCTTACGACATGATAACTATGGCTACACCTTC,CASSLRHDNYGYTF,-,TRBJ1-2,TRBV7-3,-
TGCGCCAGCAGCTTACCAGGAAACATTCAGTACTTC,CASSLPGNIQYF,-,TRBJ2-4,TRBV5-1,-
TGTGCCAGCAGCTTCCTAGCGGGGGTGCGCACAGATACGCAGTATTTT,CASSFLAGVRTDTQYF,-,TRBJ2-3,TRBV5-4,TRBD2
TGCGCCAGCAGCTTGGCCGGGGCGGGGTACATGAACACTGAAGCTTTCTTT,CASSLAGAGYMNTEAFF,-,TRBJ1-1,TRBV5-1,-
TGCGCCAGCAGCCTCGGGTCAGGGGGCTTGAGCGAGCAGTACTTC,CASSLGSGGLSEQYF,-,TRBJ2-7,TRBV5-1,TRBD1
TGTGCCTGGAGTACAGCCCAGGGGAATCAGCCCCAGCATTTT,CAWSTAQGNQPQHF,-,TRBJ1-5,TRBV30,-
TGTGCCAGCAGCCAAGATGGAAAGGGGGCTAGCGAGCAGTACTTC,CASSQDGKGASEQYF,-,TRBJ2-7,TRBV4-2,TRBD1
TGTGCCAGCAGTCTGCCAGGCTCTGAAGCTTTCTTT,CASSLPGSEAFF,once,TRBJ1-1,TRBV27,-
TGTGCCAGCACCCCGGACAGGGGGGCAGATACGCAGTATTTT,CASTPDRGADTQYF,-,TRBJ2-3,TRBV6-5,TRBD1
TGTGCCAGTAGTATAAGCACCGATTATTCACCCCTCCACTTT,CASSISTDYSPLHF,-,TRBJ1-6,TRBV19,-
TGTGCCAGTAGTATTTGGCCGAACAGGGTGACCGGGGAGCTGTTTTTT,CASSIWPNRVTGELFF,many,TRBJ2-2,TRBV19,-
TGTGCCAGCAGCTTTGGAGGAAGCTCCTATAATTCACCCCTCCACTTT,CASSFGGSSYNSPLHF,-,TRBJ1-6,TRBV5-4,-
TGTGCCAGCAGCTCCCCCGGGACAGGGGAATTTGGCTACACCTTC,CASSSPGTGEFGYTF,-,TRBJ1-2,TRBV7-9,TRBD1
TGTGCCTGGAACCAAAACAGGGGGCGTCTCACTGAAGCTTTCTTT,CAWNQNRGRLTEAFF,-,TRBJ1-1,TRBV30,TRBD1
TGTGCCTGGAGACCCGGGGGGGCGCCTTTCTATGGCTACACCTTC,CAWRPGGAPFYGYTF,-,TRBJ1-2,TRBV30,-
TGTGCCAGTAGTTCGGCGGGGCGCTACAATGAGCAGTTCTTC,CASSSAGRYNEQFF,-,TRBJ2-1,TRBV19,-
TGTGCCAGCGCGGAGACCGACAATGAGCAGTTCTTC,CASAETDNEQFF,-,TRBJ2-1,TRBV3-1/TRBV3-2,-
TGTGCCAGCAGCACTGGGAGGTACGACAGGGACTATGGCTACACCTTC,CASSTGRYDRDYGYTF,once,TRBJ1-2,TRBV5-5,TRBD1
TGTGCCAGCAGCGTGTTGTGGGACAGTAGTAGTGAAGCTTTCTTT,CASSVLWDSSSEAFF,few,TRBJ1-1,TRBV9,TRBD1
TGTGCCAGCAGTTCGACAGACAACTATGGCTACACCTTC,CASSSTDNYGYTF,-,TRBJ1-2,TRBV27,-
TGTGCCAGCAGTTTGGCACAGGGGGTGGGGTCCCAGCATTTT,CASSLAQGVGSQHF,-,TRBJ1-5,TRBV27,TRBD1
TGTGCCAGCAGGGCTTCCCTCTACGAGCAGTACTTC,CASRASLYEQYF,once,TRBJ2-7,TRBV2,-
TGCAGCGTTCATCCAGGATTAATACATGGCTACACCTTC,CSVHPGLIHGYTF,-,TRBJ1-2,TRBV29-1,-
TGTGCCTCTGCTGGGGGACAGGGGGATTCACCCCTCCACTTT,CASAGGQGDSPLHF,once,TRBJ1-6,TRBV30,TRBD1
TGTGCCAGCAGCTTAGCGGGGACAGTGAATGAAAAACTGTTTTTT,CASSLAGTVNEKLFF,few,TRBJ1-4,TRBV7-6,TRBD1
TGTGCCATCAGAGCCGGGACAGGGCTCACAGATACGCAGTATTTT,CAIRAGTGLTDTQYF,-,TRBJ2-3,TRBV10-3,TRBD1
TGTGCCAGTAGTAAGGGGGACCAGTGGCAGCCCCAGCATTTT,CASSKGDQWQPQHF,few,TRBJ1-5,TRBV19,-
TGTGCCACCCACCCTACAGGGCGGCCCCAGCATTTT,CATHPTGRPQHF,-,TRBJ1-5,TRBV6-5,-
TGTGCCAGTAGCCTAGACAGCGCCAGTTTGAACACTGAAGCTTTCTTT,CASSLDSASLNTEAFF,-,TRBJ1-1,TRBV19,-
TGTGCCAGCAGCCTCCCTTCCTACGAGCAGTACTTC,CASSLPSYEQYF,-,TRBJ2-7,TRBV5-4,-
TGTGCCAGCAGTGAAGGGGGCAAGAGCACTGAAGCTTTCTTT,CASSEGGKSTEAFF,-,TRBJ1-1,TRBV6-1,-
TGTGCCAGCAGCCAAGATACCGGGACAGGGGGCGAAAAACTGTTTTTT,CASSQDTGTGGEKLFF,many,TRBJ1-4,TRBV4-2,TRBD1
TGTGCCAGCAGGACAACAGGGGCCTATGGCTACACCTTC,CASRTTGAYGYTF,-,TRBJ1-2,TRBV2,TRBD1
TGTGCCAGCAGCTTGGGAGGAGGGACCTCTGAAGCTTTCTTT,CASSLGGGTSEAFF,-,TRBJ1-1,TRBV5-4,-
TGTGCCAGCAGCCAAGGACTCGAGCAGTACTTC,CASSQGLEQYF,-,TRBJ2-7,TRBV3-1/TRBV3-2,-
TGTGCCACCGAGGGGGCGAGACCCTACGAGCAGTACTTC,CATEGARPYEQYF,-,TRBJ2-7,TRBV10-3,TRBD1
TGCGCCAGCACCAATCAGGGTCACTCGTACTCTGAAGCTTTCTTT,CASTNQGHSYSEAFF,-,TRBJ1-1,TRBV5-1,-
TGTGCCAGCAGCTTCAGGGACAGACTCACCGGGGAGCTGTTTTTT,CASSFRDRLTGELFF,medium-sized,TRBJ2-2,TRBV5-4,TRBD1
TGTGCCGGACAACCCAACAGGGACACCGGGGAGCTGTTTTTT,CAGQPNRDTGELFF,-,TRBJ2-2,TRBV6-5,-
TGTGCCAGCAGTTTAAACCCGGGGATCGGGAGTGAAGCTTTCTTT,CASSLNPGIGSEAFF,-,TRBJ1-1,TRBV27,-
TGTGCCAGCAGCCCCGAACTAGCGGGGAACACCGGGGAGCTGTTTTTT,CASSPELAGNTGELFF,-,TRBJ2-2,TRBV5-4,TRBD2
TGTGCCAGCAGCAAACAGGTGGGGAACACTGAAGCTTTCTTT,CASSKQVGNTEAFF,-,TRBJ1-1,TRBV7-8,-
TGTGCCACCAGTGACGGGGGTCCCTACGAGCAGTACTTC,CATSDGGPYEQYF,-,TRBJ2-7,TRBV24-1,-
TGCAGCGCCCACAGTAAAGGGGGCTACGAGCAGTACTTC,CSAHSKGGYEQYF,many,TRBJ2-7,TRBV29-1,-
TGTGCCAGCTCACCACCGGTTGGACTAGGATGGCGCAATGAGCAGTTCTTC,CASSPPVGLGWRNEQFF,-,TRBJ2-1,TRBV18,TRBD2
TGTGCCAGCAGCTTAGAACAGCCGAACACTGAAGCTTTCTTT,CASSLEQPNTEAFF,-,TRBJ1-1,TRBV7-8,-
TGTGCCTGGAGTACTCCCGACAGGGGGCATGGAGATACGCAGTATTTT,CAWSTPDRGHGDTQYF,few,TRBJ2-3,TRBV30,TRBD1